These 15 T cell receptor beta chains came from one sample sequenced in a study of T cells after yellow fever vaccination. MiXCR was run by TCRdb on the 5' RACE reads, yielding one entry per CDR3 protein. The data contain around 320,000 distinct CDR3 sequences, about 10% of them singletons. Material: CD4+ T cells sorted from PBMCs, obtained 5 days after the yellow fever booster vaccination. The receptors were sampled from a man between 18 and 35 years old who received the YFV17D yellow fever vaccine.

The J gene is TRBJ2-5, the V gene TRBV10-3; a weak D match, TRBD1 (6 bases). V lost 7 bases, J lost 1 base, and 13 bases lay in between. Germline CDR1 ENHRY, CDR2 SYGVKD. The CDR3 contains 14 residues. DNA for the CDR3: TGTGCCATCACTAACGGACAGCCCCAAGAGACCCAGTACTTC. The encoded protein is CAITNGQPQETQYF.

The V gene is TRBV5-5, the J gene TRBJ2-2, with TRBD2 matching 13 bases. V trimming: 4 bases; J trimming: 1 base; junction bases outside the gene matches: 1. In germline, CDR1 is SGHKS, CDR2 YYEKEE (reference sequence). The CDR3 has 16 residues. The CDR3 reads CASSTSGGVNTGELFF. CDR3 coding DNA: TGTGCCAGCAGCACTAGCGGGGGGGTGAACACCGGGGAGCTGTTTTTT.

This clonotype has just a few counts. V usage is TRBV19 and J usage is TRBJ2-3, with D uncertain. The V and J ends lost 3 bases and 5 bases respectively, with 9 bases between them. The V gene's germline CDR1 is LNHDA and CDR2 SQIVND (reference sequence). The CDR3 totals 13 residues. The CDR3 coding sequence is TGTGCCAGTAGTATGGCCGAAGTAGATACGCAGTATTTT. This sequence encodes CASSMAEVDTQYF.

Only a few counts were recorded for this clonotype. The chain joins TRBV20-1 to TRBJ2-5; D remains unclear. The CDR3 length is 13 residues. V was cut by 6 bases and J by 2 bases, with 13 bases left in between. Germline CDR1 reads DFQATT; CDR2 reads SNEGSKA (reference sequence). This chain's CDR3 is CSATDNRQETQYF. CDR3 nucleotides: TGCAGTGCAACAGACAACAGACAAGAGACCCAGTACTTC.

The V and J genes are TRBV14 and TRBJ1-2, with D possibly matching TRBD1 (6 bases). CDR3 size: 13 residues. Trimming pared 0 bases from V and 8 bases from J, leaving 10 bases between. Germline V gene data show CDR1 as SGHDN and CDR2 as FVKESK. The CDR3 DNA is TGTGCCAGCAGCCAAGATCGGGGGCTGGGCTACACCTTC. Translation: CASSQDRGLGYTF.

Many counts were recorded for this clonotype. The V call is TRBV19, the J call TRBJ1-1; TRBD1 aligns across 8 bases. With V trimmed by 10 bases and J by 7 bases, 11 bases remained unmatched. This CDR3 comprises 13 residues. The germline CDR1 and CDR2 sequences are LNHDA and SQIVND (reference sequence). The CDR3 sequence: CATRLRGRDEAFF. In DNA form, the CDR3 reads TGTGCCACCCGTCTCAGGGGGCGCGATGAAGCTTTCTTT.

This clonotype was observed a few times. In DNA form, the CDR3 reads TGTGCCAGCAGGCGAGAGACTAGCGGGGGAATCGGGGAGCTGTTTTTT. As protein: CASRRETSGGIGELFF. This chain joins TRBV2 and TRBJ2-2, with TRBD2 identical over 12 bases. The CDR3 loop spans 16 amino acids. V shed 6 bases, J shed 7 bases, and the junction held 9 bases outside the gene matches. Germline V gives CDR1 SNHLY, CDR2 FYNNEI.

The rearrangement uses TRBV6-2 or TRBV6-3 and TRBJ1-2; 8 bases line up with TRBD1. V shed 5 bases, J shed 3 bases, and the junction held 8 bases outside the gene matches. The CDR3 consists of 15 residues. Per germline, CDR1 MNHEY and CDR2 SVGEGT. CDR3 in DNA: TGTGCCAGCAGTCTCCCCGCGACAGGGGACTATGGCTACACCTTC. This codes for CASSLPATGDYGYTF.

The rearrangement uses TRBV29-1 and TRBJ1-4; 8 nucleotides match TRBD1. The germline V gene encodes CDR1 SQVTM and CDR2 ANQGSEA. The J segment lost 6 bases and the V segment lost 0 bases, leaving 3 bases of the junction unmatched. The CDR3 length is 14 residues. The DNA for the CDR3 is TGCAGCGTTGAAGATCCGGACAGGGATGAAAAACTGTTTTTT. This gives the protein CSVEDPDRDEKLFF.

This chain connects TRBV18 to TRBJ1-5; a possible D gene is TRBD1 (6 bases). CDR3 length: 14 residues. V dropped 6 bases and J dropped 7 bases, with 16 bases sitting between them. Germline values: CDR1 KGHSH, CDR2 LQKENI. The CDR3 protein is CASSKGGGAQPQHF. Here the CDR3 DNA reads TGTGCCAGCTCGAAAGGGGGAGGTGCCCAGCCCCAGCATTTT. Variable domain in full (rest from reference TRBV18 and TRBJ1-5): NAGVMQNPRHLVRRRGQEARLRCSPMKGHSHVYWYRQLPEEGLKFMVYLQKENIIDESGMPKERFSAEFPKEGPSILRIQQVVRGDSAAYFCASSKGGGAQPQHFGDGTRLSIL.

This clonotype was detected once. The V gene is TRBV19, the J gene TRBJ2-5, with 8 bases lining up with TRBD1. Germline CDR1 LNHDA, CDR2 SQIVND (reference sequence). The CDR3 runs 13 residues. The junction had 3 bases not matched to a gene; V was cut back by 5 bases and J by 4 bases. For the CDR3, the DNA is TGTGCCAGTAGTGAGACAGGGGCAGAGACCCAGTACTTC. Translating gives CASSETGAETQYF.

This clonotype was counted a few times. The V and J genes are TRBV24-1 and TRBJ2-3; D may be TRBD1 (6 bases). CDR3 size: 16 residues. The ends were cut back, 4 bases at V and 2 bases at J, with 15 bases in the middle. CDR1 KGHDR and CDR2 SFDVKD come from the germline V gene. The CDR3, as DNA: TGTGCCACCAGTGACCGCCGGGACATGTCCACAGATACGCAGTATTTT. Protein: CATSDRRDMSTDTQYF.

The genes are TRBV2 and TRBJ2-1; 9 bases are a match to TRBD1. Per the germline V gene, CDR1 is SNHLY and CDR2 is FYNNEI. Trimming cost V 5 bases and J 8 bases; bases outside gene matches: 7. This CDR3 spans 14 amino acids. The CDR3: CASSPPTGGYEQFF. CDR3 in DNA: TGTGCCAGCAGTCCCCCGACAGGGGGATATGAGCAGTTCTTC.

The chain has TRBV7-2 and TRBJ2-3; D unresolved. V was pared by 5 bases and J by 0 bases, with 18 bases between. The CDR3 has 17 amino acids. CDR1 SGHTA and CDR2 FQGNSA come from the germline V gene. CDR3 bases: TGTGCCAGCAGCCTCGAGAGGACCTCATCTAGCACAGATACGCAGTATTTT. Encoded protein: CASSLERTSSSTDTQYF.

This clonotype was seen more than once but under ten times. The chain is built from TRBV20-1 and TRBJ2-1; 11 bases fit TRBD2. V dropped 6 bases and J dropped 1; count of bases not matched to a gene: 8. Germline V gene data show CDR1 as DFQATT and CDR2 as SNEGSKA (reference sequence). The CDR3 is made up of 16 amino acids. The DNA for the CDR3 is TGCAGTGCCTCAACCTCTAGCGGGGGGTCCTACAATGAGCAGTTCTTC. Translating gives CSASTSSGGSYNEQFF.